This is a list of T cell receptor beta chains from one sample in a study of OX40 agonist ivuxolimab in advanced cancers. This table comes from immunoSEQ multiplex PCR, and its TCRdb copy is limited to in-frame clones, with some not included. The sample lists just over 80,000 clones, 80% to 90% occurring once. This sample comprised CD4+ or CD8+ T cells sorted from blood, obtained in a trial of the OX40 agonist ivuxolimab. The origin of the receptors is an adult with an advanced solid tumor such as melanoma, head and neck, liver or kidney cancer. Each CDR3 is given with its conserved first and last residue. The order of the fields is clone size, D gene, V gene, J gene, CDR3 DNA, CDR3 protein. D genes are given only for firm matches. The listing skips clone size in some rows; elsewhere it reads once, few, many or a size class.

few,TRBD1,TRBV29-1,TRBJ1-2,TGCAGCGTAGTAACAGGGGGCGATCACTATGGCTACACCTTC,CSVVTGGDHYGYTF
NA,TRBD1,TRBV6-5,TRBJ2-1,TGTGCCAGCAGCAGGACAGGGGCTACCTACAATGAGCAGTTCTTC,CASSRTGATYNEQFF
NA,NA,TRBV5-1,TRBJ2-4,TGCGCCAGCACCCCAGGGGACAAAAACATTCAGTACTTC,CASTPGDKNIQYF
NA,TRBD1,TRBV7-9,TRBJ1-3,TGTGCCAGCAGCTCGGACAGGGCCGGAAACACCATATATTTT,CASSSDRAGNTIYF
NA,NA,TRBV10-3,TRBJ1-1,TGTGCCATCAGTGATGTAGTACAGCGCACTGAAGCTTTCTTT,CAISDVVQRTEAFF
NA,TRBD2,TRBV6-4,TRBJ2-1,TGTGCCAGCGGGACTAGCTTTCATGAGCAGTTCTTC,CASGTSFHEQFF
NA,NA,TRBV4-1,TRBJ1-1,TGCGCCAGCAGCCAAGGGGGGGGAGACACTGAAGCTTTCTTT,CASSQGGGDTEAFF
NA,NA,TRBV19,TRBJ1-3,TGTGCCAGTACCTATCGGACCCTCCGCTCTGGAAACACCATATATTTT,CASTYRTLRSGNTIYF
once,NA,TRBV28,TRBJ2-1,TGTGCCAGCAGTACACCCGGGACTGGCTACAATGAGCAGTTCTTC,CASSTPGTGYNEQFF
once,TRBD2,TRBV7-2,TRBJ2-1,TGTGCCAGCAGCCCCCTTACGGGAGGGCCTGGCAATGAGCAGTTCTTC,CASSPLTGGPGNEQFF
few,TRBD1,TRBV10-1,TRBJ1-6,TGCGCCAGCAGGGTGGACAGGGGAAATTCACCCCTCCACTTT,CASRVDRGNSPLHF
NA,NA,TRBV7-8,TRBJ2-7,TGTGCCAGCAGCCGTAGACAGGAGACCTACGAGCAGTACTTC,CASSRRQETYEQYF
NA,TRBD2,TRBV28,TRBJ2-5,TGTGCCAGCAGTCCAACTAGCGGGAGTGAGACCCAGTACTTC,CASSPTSGSETQYF
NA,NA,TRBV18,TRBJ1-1,TGTGCCAGTCACCAGGGTATGAACACTGAAGCTTTCTTT,CASHQGMNTEAFF
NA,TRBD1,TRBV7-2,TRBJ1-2,TGTGCCAGCGCCCCCGGACAGGGTCCCTATGGCTACACCTTC,CASAPGQGPYGYTF
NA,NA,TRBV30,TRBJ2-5,TGTGCCTGGAGTCGGGGGTCGGGGGAGACCCAGTACTTC,CAWSRGSGETQYF
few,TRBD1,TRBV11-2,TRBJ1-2,TGTGCCAGCAGCTCAGGGACAGGGTACGCTGGCTACACCTTC,CASSSGTGYAGYTF
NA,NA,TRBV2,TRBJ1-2,TGTGCCAGCATCCCGGACAGTAACTATGGCTACACCTTC,CASIPDSNYGYTF
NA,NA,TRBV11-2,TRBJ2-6,TGTGCCAGCAGCTTAGGACGATCTGGGGCCAACGTCCTGACTTTC,CASSLGRSGANVLTF
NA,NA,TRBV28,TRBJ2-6,TGTGCCAGCAGTACTACTCTCGGGGCCAACGTCCTGACTTTC,CASSTTLGANVLTF
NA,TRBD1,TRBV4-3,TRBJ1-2,TGCGCCAGCAGCCAAGATTTACAGGGGTTATATGGCTACACCTTC,CASSQDLQGLYGYTF
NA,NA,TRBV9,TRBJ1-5,TGTGCCGGCAGCGTAGGGGTGAGCAATCAGCCCCAGCATTTT,CAGSVGVSNQPQHF
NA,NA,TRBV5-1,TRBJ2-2,TGCGCCAGCAGCTTGGCAAGCGGATCGAACACCGGGGAGCTGTTTTTT,CASSLASGSNTGELFF
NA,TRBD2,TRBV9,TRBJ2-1,TGTGCCAGCAGCTACGGGACTAGCGGGAGTAGACAGGAGCAGTTCTTC,CASSYGTSGSRQEQFF